This is a list of T cell receptor beta chains from one sample in a study of blood T cell repertoires in COVID-19. Generated by immunoSEQ multiplex PCR, the TCRdb table keeps only in-frame clones and is missing some. The profile shows 250,000 to 350,000 clones, almost 90% of them singletons. Sequences were obtained from PBMCs or T cells enriched from blood (not recorded which). The origin of the receptors is a young woman with acute COVID-19. Both conserved end residues are part of each CDR3. D genes are given only for firm matches. Some rows mark clone size as missing; the rest say once, few, many or name a class of expanded clone.

d_call	clone_size	v_call	j_call	cdr3_nt	cdr3_aa
NA	NA	TRBV7-3	TRBJ1-1	TGTGCCAGCAGCCCAGGATCGAACACTGAAGCTTTCTTT	CASSPGSNTEAFF
TRBD1	NA	TRBV5-1	TRBJ1-2	TGCGCCAGCGGCACAGGGGGTGTCTATGGCTACACCTTC	CASGTGGVYGYTF
NA	NA	TRBV19	TRBJ1-2	TGTGCCAGTAGTGAGGAAGGGGGTGCCAGTTATGGCTACACCTTC	CASSEEGGASYGYTF
TRBD1	NA	TRBV27	TRBJ1-1	TGTGCCAGCAGCCTAACAGGGGGCCAAAACACTGAAGCTTTCTTT	CASSLTGGQNTEAFF
NA	once	TRBV30	TRBJ1-1	TGTGCCTGGAGTCCGGGACATAGCACTGAAGCTTTCTTT	CAWSPGHSTEAFF
NA	NA	TRBV2	TRBJ1-1	TGTGCCAGCAGTAGTCAGGGGACGAACACTGAAGCTTTCTTT	CASSSQGTNTEAFF
NA	NA	TRBV5-8	TRBJ2-1	TGTGCCAGCAGCTTGTATCCGGACAATGAGCAGTTCTTC	CASSLYPDNEQFF
NA	NA	TRBV18	TRBJ1-5	TGTGCCAGCTCACCGACGGACAGTCTGAATCAGCCCCAGCATTTT	CASSPTDSLNQPQHF
TRBD1	NA	TRBV18	TRBJ2-1	TGTGCCAGCTCACCCAAGACCTTGGACAGGGCAAACAATGAGCAGTTCTTC	CASSPKTLDRANNEQFF
NA	once	TRBV24-1	TRBJ2-1	TGTGCCACCAGTGATTTGACGGGAGACTCCTACAATGAGCAGTTCTTC	CATSDLTGDSYNEQFF
TRBD1	NA	TRBV5-8	TRBJ2-7	TGTGCCAGCAGATCCAGGGGGAGCTCCTACGAGCAGTACTTC	CASRSRGSSYEQYF
TRBD1	NA	TRBV28	TRBJ2-1	TGTGCCAGCAGTTTATTTACAGGGGGGAGGAATGAGCAGTTCTTC	CASSLFTGGRNEQFF
NA	once	TRBV6-5	TRBJ2-7	TGTGCCAGCAGTTCTCCGGTTTCCTACGAGCAGTACTTC	CASSSPVSYEQYF
NA	NA	TRBV28	TRBJ1-1	TGTGCCAGCAGTCCCCGTTATGGGGGCGCGACCACTGAAGCTTTCTTT	CASSPRYGGATTEAFF
NA	NA	TRBV28	TRBJ1-5	TGTGCCAGCAGTCCCCGCGGGAGACAGCCCGATCAGCCCCAGCATTTT	CASSPRGRQPDQPQHF
NA	NA	TRBV3-1/TRBV3-2	TRBJ2-7	TGTGCCAGCAGCCAAGACATAGGGGGCTACGAGCAGTACTTC	CASSQDIGGYEQYF
NA	NA	TRBV4-1	TRBJ2-7	TGCGCCAGCAGCCAAGGGGGAGCCTACGAGCAGTACTTC	CASSQGGAYEQYF
TRBD1	NA	TRBV18	TRBJ2-2	TGTGCCAGCTCACCCCCCGGACAGGGGCGGAACACCGGGGAGCTGTTTTTT	CASSPPGQGRNTGELFF
NA	NA	TRBV28	TRBJ1-4	TGTGCCAGCATTACACCGGGTGTTAATGAAAAACTGTTTTTT	CASITPGVNEKLFF
TRBD1	NA	TRBV28	TRBJ1-2	TGTGCCAGCAGACCCGGGACAGGGGGGATTGGCTACACCTTC	CASRPGTGGIGYTF